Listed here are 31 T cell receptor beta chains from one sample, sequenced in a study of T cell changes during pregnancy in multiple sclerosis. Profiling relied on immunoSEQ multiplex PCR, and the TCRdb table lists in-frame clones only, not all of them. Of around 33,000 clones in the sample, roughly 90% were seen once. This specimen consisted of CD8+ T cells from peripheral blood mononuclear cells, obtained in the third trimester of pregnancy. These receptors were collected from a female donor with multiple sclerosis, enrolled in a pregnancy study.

This CDR3 reads CASSPDRGRTGELFF. The CDR3, as DNA: TGCGCCAGCAGTCCCGACAGGGGGAGGACCGGGGAGCTGTTTTTT. The gene calls are TRBV4-3 and TRBJ2-2, with TRBD1 matching over 9 bases. In germline, CDR1 is LGHNA, CDR2 YSLEER. The CDR3 sequence is 15 residues long. V gave up 6 bases and J gave up 5 bases; unmatched junction bases: 7.

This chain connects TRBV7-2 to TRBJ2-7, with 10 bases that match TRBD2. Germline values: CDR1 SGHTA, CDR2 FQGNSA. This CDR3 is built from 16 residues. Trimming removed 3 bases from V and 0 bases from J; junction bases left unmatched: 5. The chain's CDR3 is CASSLASGGTSYEQYF. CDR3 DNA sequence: TGTGCCAGCAGCTTGGCTAGCGGGGGTACCTCCTACGAGCAGTACTTC.

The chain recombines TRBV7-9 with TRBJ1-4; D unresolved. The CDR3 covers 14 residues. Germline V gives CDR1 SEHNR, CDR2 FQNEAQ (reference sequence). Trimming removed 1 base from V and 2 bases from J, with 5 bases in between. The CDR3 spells CASSLGVTNEKLFF. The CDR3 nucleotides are TGTGCCAGCAGCTTAGGAGTTACTAATGAAAAACTGTTTTTT.

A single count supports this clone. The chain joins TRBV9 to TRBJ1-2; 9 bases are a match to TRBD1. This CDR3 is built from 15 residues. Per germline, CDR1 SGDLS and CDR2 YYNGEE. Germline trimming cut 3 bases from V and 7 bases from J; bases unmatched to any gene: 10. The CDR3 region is CASSAQDRGWGGYTF. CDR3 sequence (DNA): TGTGCCAGCAGCGCCCAGGACAGGGGATGGGGTGGCTACACCTTC. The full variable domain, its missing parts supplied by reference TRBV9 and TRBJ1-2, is DSGVTQTPKHLITATGQRVTLRCSPRSGDLSVYWYQQSLDQGLQFLIQYYNGEERAKGNILERFSAQQFPDLHSELNLSSLELGDSALYFCASSAQDRGWGGYTFGSGTRLTVV.

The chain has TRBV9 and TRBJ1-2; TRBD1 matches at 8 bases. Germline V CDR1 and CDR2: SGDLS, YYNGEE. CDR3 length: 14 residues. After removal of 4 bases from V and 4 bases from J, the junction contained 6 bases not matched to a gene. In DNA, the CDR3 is TGTGCCAGCAGCAACCACAGGGGGAGCTATGGCTACACCTTC. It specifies CASSNHRGSYGYTF. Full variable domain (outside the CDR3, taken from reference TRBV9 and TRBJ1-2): DSGVTQTPKHLITATGQRVTLRCSPRSGDLSVYWYQQSLDQGLQFLIQYYNGEERAKGNILERFSAQQFPDLHSELNLSSLELGDSALYFCASSNHRGSYGYTFGSGTRLTVV.

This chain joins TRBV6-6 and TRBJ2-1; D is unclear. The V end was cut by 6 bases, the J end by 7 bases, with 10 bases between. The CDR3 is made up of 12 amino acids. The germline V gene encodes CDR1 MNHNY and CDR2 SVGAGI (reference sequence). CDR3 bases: TGTGCCAGCAGCCCCTCCCCGAATGAGCAGTTCTTC. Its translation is CASSPSPNEQFF.

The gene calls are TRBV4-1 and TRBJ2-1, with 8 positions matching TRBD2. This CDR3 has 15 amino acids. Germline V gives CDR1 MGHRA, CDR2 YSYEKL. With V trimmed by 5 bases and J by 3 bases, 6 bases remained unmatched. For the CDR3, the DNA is TGCGCCAGCAGCTCAAAACTAGCGGACTACAATGAGCAGTTCTTC. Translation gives CASSSKLADYNEQFF.

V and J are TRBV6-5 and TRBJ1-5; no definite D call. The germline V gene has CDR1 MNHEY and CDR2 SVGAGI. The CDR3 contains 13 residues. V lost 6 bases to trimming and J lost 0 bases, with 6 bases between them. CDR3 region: CASSQNSNQPQHF. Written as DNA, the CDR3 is TGTGCCAGCAGCCAGAATAGCAATCAGCCCCAGCATTTT.

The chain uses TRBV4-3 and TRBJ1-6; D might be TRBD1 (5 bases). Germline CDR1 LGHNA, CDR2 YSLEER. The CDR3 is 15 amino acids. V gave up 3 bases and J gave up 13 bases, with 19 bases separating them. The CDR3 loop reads CASSQASRGVLPLHF. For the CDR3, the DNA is TGCGCCAGCAGCCAGGCCTCAAGGGGTGTACTCCCCCTCCACTTT.

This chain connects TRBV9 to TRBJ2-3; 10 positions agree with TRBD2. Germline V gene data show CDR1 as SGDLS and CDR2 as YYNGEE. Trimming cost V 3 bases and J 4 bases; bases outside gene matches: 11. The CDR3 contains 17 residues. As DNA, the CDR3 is TGTGCCAGCAGCGCGAAAGAGCGGGGGGGCCTGGCAGATACGCAGTATTTT. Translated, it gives CASSAKERGGLADTQYF.

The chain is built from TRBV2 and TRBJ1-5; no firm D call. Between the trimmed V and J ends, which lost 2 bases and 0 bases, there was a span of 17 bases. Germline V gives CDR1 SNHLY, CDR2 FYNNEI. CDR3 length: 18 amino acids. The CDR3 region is CASSELSPAGGSNQPQHF. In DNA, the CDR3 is TGTGCCAGCAGTGAATTGTCTCCCGCAGGAGGTAGCAATCAGCCCCAGCATTTT.

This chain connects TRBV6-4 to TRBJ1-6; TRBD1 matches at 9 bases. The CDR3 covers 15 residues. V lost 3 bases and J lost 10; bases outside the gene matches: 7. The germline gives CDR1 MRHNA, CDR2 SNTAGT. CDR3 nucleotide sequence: TGTGCCAGCAGTGAGACCGGGACAGGGTTCTCACCCCTCCACTTT. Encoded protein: CASSETGTGFSPLHF.

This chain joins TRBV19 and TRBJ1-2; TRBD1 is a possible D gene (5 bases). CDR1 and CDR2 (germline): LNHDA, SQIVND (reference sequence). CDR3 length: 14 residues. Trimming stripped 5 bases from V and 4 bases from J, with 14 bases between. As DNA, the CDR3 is TGTGCCAGTAGTGCCGCCCAGGGAGGCTATGGCTACACCTTC. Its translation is CASSAAQGGYGYTF. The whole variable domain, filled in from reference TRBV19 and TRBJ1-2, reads DGGITQSPKYLFRKEGQNVTLSCEQNLNHDAMYWYRQDPGQGLRLIYYSQIVNDFQKGDIAEGYSVSREKKESFPLTVTSAQKNPTAFYLCASSAAQGGYGYTFGSGTRLTVV.

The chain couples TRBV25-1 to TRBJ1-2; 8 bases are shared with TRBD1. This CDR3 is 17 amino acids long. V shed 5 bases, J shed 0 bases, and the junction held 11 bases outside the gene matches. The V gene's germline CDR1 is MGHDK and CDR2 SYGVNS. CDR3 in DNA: TGTGCCAGCAGTCAATCGGACAGGGTCTCCTCTAACTATGGCTACACCTTC. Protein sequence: CASSQSDRVSSNYGYTF.

The CDR3 sequence is CASSSTGTLTDTQYF. The DNA for the CDR3 is TGTGCCAGCAGCTCCACCGGGACACTTACAGATACGCAGTATTTT. The chain uses TRBV13 and TRBJ2-3; the D gene is possibly TRBD1 (6 bases). Per the germline V gene, CDR1 is PRHDT and CDR2 is FYEKMQ (reference sequence). The CDR3 runs to 15 residues. Trimming left V 4 bases short and J 3 bases short, with 14 bases between.

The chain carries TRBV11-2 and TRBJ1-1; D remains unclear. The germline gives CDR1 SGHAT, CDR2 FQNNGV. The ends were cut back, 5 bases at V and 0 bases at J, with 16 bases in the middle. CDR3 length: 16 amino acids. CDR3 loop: CASSEGPGRLNTEAFF. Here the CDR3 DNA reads TGTGCCAGCAGCGAGGGCCCGGGGAGGTTGAACACTGAAGCTTTCTTT.

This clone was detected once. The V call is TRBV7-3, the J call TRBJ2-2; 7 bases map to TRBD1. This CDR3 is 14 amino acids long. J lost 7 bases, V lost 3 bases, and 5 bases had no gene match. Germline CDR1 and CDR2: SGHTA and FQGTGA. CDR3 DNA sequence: TGTGCCAGCAGCTTCACAGGGGAGATCGGGGAGCTGTTTTTT. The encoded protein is CASSFTGEIGELFF.

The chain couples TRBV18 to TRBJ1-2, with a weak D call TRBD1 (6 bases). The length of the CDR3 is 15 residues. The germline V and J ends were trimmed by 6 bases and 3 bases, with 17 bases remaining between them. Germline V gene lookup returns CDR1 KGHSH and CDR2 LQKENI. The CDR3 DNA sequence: TGTGCCAGCTCTGTGGCGGGGGCCGGAGACTATGGCTACACCTTC. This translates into CASSVAGAGDYGYTF. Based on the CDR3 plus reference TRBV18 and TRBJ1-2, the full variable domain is NAGVMQNPRHLVRRRGQEARLRCSPMKGHSHVYWYRQLPEEGLKFMVYLQKENIIDESGMPKERFSAEFPKEGPSILRIQQVVRGDSAAYFCASSVAGAGDYGYTFGSGTRLTVV.

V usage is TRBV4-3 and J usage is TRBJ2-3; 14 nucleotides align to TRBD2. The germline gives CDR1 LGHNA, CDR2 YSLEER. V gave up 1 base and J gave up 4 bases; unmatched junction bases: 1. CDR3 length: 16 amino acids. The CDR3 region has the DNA TGCGCCAGCAGCCAAGGACTAGCGGGGGGGCCAGATACGCAGTATTTT. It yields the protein CASSQGLAGGPDTQYF.

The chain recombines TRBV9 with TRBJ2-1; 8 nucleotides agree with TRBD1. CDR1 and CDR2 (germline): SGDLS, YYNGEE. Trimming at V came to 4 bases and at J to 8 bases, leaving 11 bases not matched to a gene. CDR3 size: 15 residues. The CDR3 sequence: CASSPGQGPSDEQFF. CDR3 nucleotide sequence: TGTGCCAGCAGCCCCGGACAGGGCCCGTCGGATGAGCAGTTCTTC.

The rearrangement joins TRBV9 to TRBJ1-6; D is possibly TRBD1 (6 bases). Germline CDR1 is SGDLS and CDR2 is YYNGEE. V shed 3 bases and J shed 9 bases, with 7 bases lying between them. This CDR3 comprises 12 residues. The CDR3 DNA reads TGTGCCAGCAGCGCACAGGGTTCACCCCTCCACTTT. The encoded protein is CASSAQGSPLHF.

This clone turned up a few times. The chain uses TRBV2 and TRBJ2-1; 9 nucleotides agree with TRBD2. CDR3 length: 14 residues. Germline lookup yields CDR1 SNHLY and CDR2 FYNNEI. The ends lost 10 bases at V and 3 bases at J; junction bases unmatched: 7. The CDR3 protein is CATRLAGVYNEQFF. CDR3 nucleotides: TGTGCCACACGATTAGCGGGGGTCTACAATGAGCAGTTCTTC.

DNA of the CDR3: TGTGCCAGCAGTTTCGACACCATGGATACGCAGTATTTT. It specifies CASSFDTMDTQYF. The chain carries TRBV27 and TRBJ2-3; D call uncertain. Trimming stripped 3 bases from V and 6 bases from J, with 10 bases between. Germline CDR1 reads MNHEY; CDR2 reads SMNVEV (reference sequence). The CDR3 spans 13 residues.

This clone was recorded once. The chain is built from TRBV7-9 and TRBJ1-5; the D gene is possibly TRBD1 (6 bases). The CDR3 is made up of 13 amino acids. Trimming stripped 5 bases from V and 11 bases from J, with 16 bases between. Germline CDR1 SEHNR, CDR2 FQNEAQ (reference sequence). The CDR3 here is CASSHGTSPSQHF. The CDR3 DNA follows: TGTGCCAGCAGCCACGGGACATCGCCGTCCCAGCATTTT.

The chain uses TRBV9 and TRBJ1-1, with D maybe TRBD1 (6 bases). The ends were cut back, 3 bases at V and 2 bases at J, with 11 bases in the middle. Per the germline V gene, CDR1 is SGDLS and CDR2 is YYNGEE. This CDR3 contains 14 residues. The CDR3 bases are TGTGCCAGCAGCGCTACAGGGTCCAACACTGAAGCTTTCTTT. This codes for CASSATGSNTEAFF.

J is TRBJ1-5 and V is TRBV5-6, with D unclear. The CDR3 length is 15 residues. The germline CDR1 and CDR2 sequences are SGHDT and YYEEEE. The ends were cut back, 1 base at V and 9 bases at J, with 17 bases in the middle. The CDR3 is CASSLSRGGDRPQHF. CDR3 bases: TGTGCCAGCAGCTTGTCCCGGGGTGGTGATCGGCCCCAGCATTTT.

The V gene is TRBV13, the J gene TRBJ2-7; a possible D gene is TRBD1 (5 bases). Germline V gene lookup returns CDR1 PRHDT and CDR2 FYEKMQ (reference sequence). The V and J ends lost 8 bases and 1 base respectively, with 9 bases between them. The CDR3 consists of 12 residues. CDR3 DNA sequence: TGTGCCAGCGGGGCCTCTTCCTACGAGCAGTACTTC. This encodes CASGASSYEQYF.

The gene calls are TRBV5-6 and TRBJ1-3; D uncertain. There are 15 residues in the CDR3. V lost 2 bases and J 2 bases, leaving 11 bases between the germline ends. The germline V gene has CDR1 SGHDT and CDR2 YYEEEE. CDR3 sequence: CASSFGSGPGNTIYF. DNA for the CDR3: TGTGCCAGCAGCTTTGGGTCGGGTCCTGGAAACACCATATATTTT.

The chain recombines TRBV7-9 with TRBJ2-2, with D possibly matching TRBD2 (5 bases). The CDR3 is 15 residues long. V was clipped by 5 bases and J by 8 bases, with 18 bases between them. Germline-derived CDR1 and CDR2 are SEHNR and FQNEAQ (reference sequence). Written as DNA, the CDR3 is TGTGCCAGCAGCGATGAGGACTTCTCGGGAGGGGAGCTGTTTTTT. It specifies CASSDEDFSGGELFF.

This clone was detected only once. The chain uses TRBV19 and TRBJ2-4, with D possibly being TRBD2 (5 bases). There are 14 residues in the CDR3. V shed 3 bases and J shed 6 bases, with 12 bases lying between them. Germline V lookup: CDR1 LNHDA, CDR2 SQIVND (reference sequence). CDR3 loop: CASSIPDSGNIQYF. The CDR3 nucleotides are TGTGCCAGTAGTATTCCGGACTCGGGAAACATTCAGTACTTC.

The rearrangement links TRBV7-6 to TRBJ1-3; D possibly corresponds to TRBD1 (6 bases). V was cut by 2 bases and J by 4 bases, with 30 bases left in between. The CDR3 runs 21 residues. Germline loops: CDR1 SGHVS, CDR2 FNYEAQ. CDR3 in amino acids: CASSLQILRTAAIRAGNTIYF. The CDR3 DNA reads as TGTGCCAGCAGCTTACAAATTTTGAGGACAGCGGCCATCAGAGCAGGAAACACCATATATTTT. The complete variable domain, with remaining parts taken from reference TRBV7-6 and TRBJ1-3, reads GAGVSQSPRYKVTKRGQDVALRCDPISGHVSLYWYRQALGQGPEFLTYFNYEAQQDKSGLPNDRFSAERPEGSISTLTIQRTEQRDSAMYRCASSLQILRTAAIRAGNTIYFGEGSWLTVV.